The TCR beta chain under discussion was sequenced for a study of shared clonotypes between healthy human individuals. This CDR3 is 13 amino acids long. The germline CDR1 and CDR2 sequences are SGHNT and YENEEA. V lost 5 bases, J lost 7 bases, and 12 bases lay in between. This clone was recorded a few times. Clones were sequenced by immunoSEQ multiplex PCR, and TCRdb holds only the in-frame ones, with some missing. The data hold roughly 760,000 clones, with around 74% observed a single time. This clonotype was obtained from a woman between 25 and 40 years old in good health. The V gene is TRBV11-3, the J gene TRBJ2-1, with D perhaps TRBD2 (5 bases). Specimen: memory CD4+ T cells sorted from blood. Noted subset: CD45RA-negative fraction. The CDR3 here is CASSRGPENEQFF. DNA for the CDR3: TGTGCCAGCAGCCGCGGGCCCGAGAATGAGCAGTTCTTC. Complete variable domain (other parts from reference TRBV11-3 and TRBJ2-1): EAGVVQSPRYKIIEKKQPVAFWCNPISGHNTLYWYLQNLGQGPELLIRYENEEAVDDSQLPKDRFSAERLKGVDSTLKIQPAELGDSAVYLCASSRGPENEQFFGPGTRLTVL.